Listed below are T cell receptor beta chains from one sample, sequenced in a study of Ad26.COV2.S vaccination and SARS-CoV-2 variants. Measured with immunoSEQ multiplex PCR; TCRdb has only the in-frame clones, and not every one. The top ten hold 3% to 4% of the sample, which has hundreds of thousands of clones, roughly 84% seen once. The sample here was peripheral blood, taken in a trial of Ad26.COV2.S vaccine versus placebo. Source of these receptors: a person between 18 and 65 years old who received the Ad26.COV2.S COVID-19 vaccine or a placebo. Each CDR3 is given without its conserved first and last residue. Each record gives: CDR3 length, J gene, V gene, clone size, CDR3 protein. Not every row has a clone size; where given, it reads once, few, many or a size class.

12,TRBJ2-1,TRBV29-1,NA,SVGDSGPYNEQF
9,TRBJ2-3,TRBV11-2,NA,ASSLSDTQY
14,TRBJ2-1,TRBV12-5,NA,ASGLVIGPGRNEQF
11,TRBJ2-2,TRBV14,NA,ASSHLHAARLF
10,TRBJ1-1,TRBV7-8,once,ASSLLSEQAF
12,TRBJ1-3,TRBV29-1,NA,SVIEWSSGNTIY
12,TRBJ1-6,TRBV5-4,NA,ATTVQGQKISLH
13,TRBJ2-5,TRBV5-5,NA,ASSTTGTGYETQY
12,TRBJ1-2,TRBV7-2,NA,ASSRDRGVDGYT
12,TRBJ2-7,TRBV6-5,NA,ASSYSAQFNEQY
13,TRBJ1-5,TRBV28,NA,ASSSWGQGNQPQH
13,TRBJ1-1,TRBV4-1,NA,ASSHGTGSGTEAF
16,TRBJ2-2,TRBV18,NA,ASSPRIEQGFYTGELF
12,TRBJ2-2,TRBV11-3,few,ASSFRGEAGELF
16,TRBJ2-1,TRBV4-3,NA,ASSQGLAGVLGNNEQF
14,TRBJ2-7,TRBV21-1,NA,ASSSPKREGCYEQY
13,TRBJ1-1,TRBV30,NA,ACQGRNPRSTEAF
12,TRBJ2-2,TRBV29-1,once,SVFPSGTSGELF
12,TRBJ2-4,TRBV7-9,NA,ASSFGDAKNIQY
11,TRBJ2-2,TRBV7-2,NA,ASSLTNTGELF
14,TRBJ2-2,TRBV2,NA,ASTRTRGQSGGELF
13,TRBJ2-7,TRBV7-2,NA,ASSPQRGPVSEQY
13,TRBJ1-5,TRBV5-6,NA,ASSVGLRADQPQH
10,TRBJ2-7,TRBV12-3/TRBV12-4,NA,ASSFLLREQY
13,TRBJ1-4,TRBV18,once,ASSPRDRLREKLF
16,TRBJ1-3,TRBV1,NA,TSSQKIGDGPDGNTIY
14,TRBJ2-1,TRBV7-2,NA,ASSSSGTGAYNEQF
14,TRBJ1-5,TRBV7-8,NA,ASSTRSRRENQPQH
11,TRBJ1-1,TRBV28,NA,ASSLLANTEAF
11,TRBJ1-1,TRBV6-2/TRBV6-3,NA,ASSPAGDEEAF
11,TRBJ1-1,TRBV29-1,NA,SVRTFWNTEAF
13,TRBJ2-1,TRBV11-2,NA,ASSLVGGEYNEQF
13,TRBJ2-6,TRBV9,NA,ASRAGVAGANVLT
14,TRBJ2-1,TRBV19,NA,ASREGTPPDYNEQF
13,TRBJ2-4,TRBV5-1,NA,ASSLKQGTKNIQY
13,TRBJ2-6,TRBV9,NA,ASSVYRAGANVLT
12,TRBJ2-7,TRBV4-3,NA,ASSQERGSYEQY
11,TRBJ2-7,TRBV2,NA,ASRSLMVYEQY
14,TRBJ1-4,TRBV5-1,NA,ASSPGGLASNEKLF
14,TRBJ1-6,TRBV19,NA,ASSTRGQGGNSPLH
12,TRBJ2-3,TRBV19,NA,ASSIDLSGSTQY
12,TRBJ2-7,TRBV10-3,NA,AISEEGVGYEQY
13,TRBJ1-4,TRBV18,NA,ASSPGGSDNEKLF
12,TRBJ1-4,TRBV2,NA,ASIQGVLNEKLF
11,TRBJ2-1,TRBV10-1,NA,ASTNDRGGEQF
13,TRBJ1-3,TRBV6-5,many,ASRRDRDPGNTIY
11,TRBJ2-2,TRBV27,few,ASSSGQPGELF
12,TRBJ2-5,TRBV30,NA,AWSVTRMGETQY
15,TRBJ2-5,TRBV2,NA,ASLGSSGARVQETQY
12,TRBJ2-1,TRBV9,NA,ASSDLAGRGEQF
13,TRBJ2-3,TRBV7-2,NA,ASSTRSGSTDTQY
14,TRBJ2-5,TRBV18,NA,ASSPPGGSAWETQY
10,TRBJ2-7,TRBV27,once,ASSPPSYEQY
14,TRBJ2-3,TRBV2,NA,ASSGSLGGSTDTQY
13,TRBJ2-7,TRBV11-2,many,ASSARRTSSYEQY
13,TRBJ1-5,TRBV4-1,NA,ASSQENISNQPQH
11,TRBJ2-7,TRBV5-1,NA,ASSTQNSYEQY
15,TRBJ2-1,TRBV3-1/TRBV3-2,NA,ASSLGGDPVPYNEQF
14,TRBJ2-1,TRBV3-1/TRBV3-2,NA,ASSHQALAEYNEQF